This T cell receptor beta chain was documented in a study of early T cells in non-severe SARS-CoV-2 infection. The germline gives CDR1 DFQATT, CDR2 SNEGSKA (reference sequence). The CDR3 runs 13 residues. After removal of 3 bases from V and 4 bases from J, the junction contained 5 bases not matched to a gene. The sample holds a few counts of this clonotype. The TCR library protocol was used to attach unique molecular identifiers. These identifiers were attached to individual cDNA molecules. MiXCR, run by TCRdb on the 5' RACE reads, gives a single entry per CDR3 protein. The sample has approximately 34,000 distinct CDR3 sequences, about 8% seen once.

This chain connects TRBV20-1 to TRBJ2-5; 7 nucleotides line up with TRBD2. The TCR was taken from an adult who was a healthcare worker with PCR-confirmed SARS-CoV-2 infection or an uninfected control (not recorded which). This sample comprised whole blood, obtained at baseline. Here the CDR3 reads CSARELATETQYF. CDR3 coding DNA: TGCAGTGCTAGGGAACTAGCGACAGAGACCCAGTACTTC.